This TCR beta chain was recorded in a study of blood T cell repertoires in COVID-19. Assay: immunoSEQ multiplex PCR; the TCRdb copy retains only in-frame clones and omits some. Seen here are just over 300,000 clones, roughly 87% observed once, and the top ten hold about 9.8%. This receptor was taken from a woman under 30 who had recovered from COVID-19. The sample comprised PBMCs or T cells enriched from blood (not recorded which).

The CDR3 nucleotides read TGTGCCATCAGTGAGTCACACAACGTCCTGACTTTC. As protein: CAISESHNVLTF. The chain joins TRBV10-3 to TRBJ2-6; D unresolved. The V end was cut by 0 bases, the J end by 9 bases, with 3 bases between. From germline, CDR1 is ENHRY and CDR2 SYGVKD. This CDR3 has 12 amino acids.